The 5 T cell receptor beta chains reported below all come from one sample, sequenced in a study of cytomegalovirus exposure and HLA in healthy donors. The PCR made use of 60 Vbeta and 13 Jbeta primers. Profiled with immunoSEQ multiplex PCR; TCRdb holds only in-frame clones, not every one. This sample has about 44,000 clones; roughly 90% occur once, and the top ten carry around 8%. Sequenced sample: PBMCs. The receptors stem from a woman aged 40 to 55 in good health and CMV-seropositive.

J is TRBJ2-5 and V is TRBV19; 8 bases fit TRBD2. From germline, CDR1 is LNHDA and CDR2 SQIVND (reference sequence). V lost 10 bases and J lost 5; bases outside the gene matches: 21. This CDR3 has 17 amino acids. CDR3 DNA sequence: TGTGCCACCCCGCCTGGAAGGACTAGCAAAGGTCGGGAGACCCAGTACTTC. This translates into CATPPGRTSKGRETQYF.

J is TRBJ2-7 and V is TRBV11-3; 8 nucleotides align to TRBD1. Germline V gives CDR1 SGHNT, CDR2 YENEEA. The CDR3 is made up of 13 amino acids. The V gene end was trimmed by 5 bases and the J gene end by 6 bases; junction bases not matched to a gene: 6. The CDR3 sequence: CASSPGQGFEQYF. In DNA, the CDR3 is TGTGCCAGCAGCCCTGGACAGGGCTTCGAGCAGTACTTC.

This clone was counted only a few times. The chain is built from TRBV7-7 and TRBJ2-5; tentatively, D is TRBD1 (7 bases). V lost 5 bases and J 4 bases, leaving 14 bases between the germline ends. Germline V gives CDR1 SSHAT, CDR2 FNYEAQ (reference sequence). The CDR3 loop spans 14 amino acids. This CDR3 reads CASSPTGRGETQYF. CDR3 bases: TGTGCCAGCAGCCCGACAGGGCGGGGAGAGACCCAGTACTTC.

This sequence joins TRBV2 and TRBJ2-7, with D perhaps matching TRBD2 (6 bases). The length of the CDR3 is 15 residues. The germline V gene encodes CDR1 SNHLY and CDR2 FYNNEI. Trimming left V 3 bases short and J 7 bases short, with 19 bases between. In nucleotides, the CDR3 is TGTGCCAGCAGTGACCCGGGACGGTCGAGCGGGGAGCAGTACTTC. This codes for CASSDPGRSSGEQYF.

The chain couples TRBV27 to TRBJ2-3, with D perhaps TRBD1 (5 bases). This CDR3 spans 12 amino acids. Trimming cost V 4 bases and J 8 bases, with 10 bases left between them. The V gene's germline CDR1 is MNHEY and CDR2 SMNVEV (reference sequence). The DNA of the CDR3 is TGTGCCAGCAGTTCAACAGGAGTTACGCAGTATTTT. Translation: CASSSTGVTQYF.